The present TCR beta chain was sequenced within a study of beta chain features in type 1 diabetes. As for the study in general: Age and gender were similar between patients and healthy donors, as were cell yields. Study-level results: Moderately but significantly shorter TCRB CDR3s were found in Type 1 diabetes patients in all four CD4+ subsets.

Trimming took off 0 bases at V and 12 bases at J, with 17 bases between the two ends. The CDR3 covers 15 residues. Germline CDR1 is SGHDN and CDR2 is FVKESK. Expressed TCRB transcripts were sequenced because the entire RNA isolate underwent reverse transcription. The table came from immunoSEQ multiplex PCR; TCRdb's copy has only in-frame clones and leaves some out. The sample lists 120,000 to 150,000 clones, roughly 53% occurring once. This clone was observed a single time. Its antigen is unknown. Sequencing was done on a sample of Tregs from blood. The chain carries TRBV14 and TRBJ1-4; D call uncertain. This TCR was sampled from a man aged 18 to 29 in good health. CDR3 amino acids: CASSQDPRTDGELFF. The CDR3 DNA reads as TGTGCCAGCAGCCAAGATCCTAGAACAGACGGGGAACTGTTTTTT.